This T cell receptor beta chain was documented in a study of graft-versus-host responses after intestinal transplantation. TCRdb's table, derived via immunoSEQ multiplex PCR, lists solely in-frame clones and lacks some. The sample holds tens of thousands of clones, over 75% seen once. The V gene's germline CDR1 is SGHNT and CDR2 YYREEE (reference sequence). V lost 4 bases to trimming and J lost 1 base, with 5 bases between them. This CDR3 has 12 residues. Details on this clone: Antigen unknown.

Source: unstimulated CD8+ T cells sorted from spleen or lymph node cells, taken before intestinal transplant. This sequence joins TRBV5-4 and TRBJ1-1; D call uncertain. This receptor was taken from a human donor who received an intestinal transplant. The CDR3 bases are TGTGCCAGCAGCGCAGGGAACACTGAAGCTTTCTTT. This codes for CASSAGNTEAFF.